These 8 T cell receptor beta chains were sequenced from one sample in a study of CD8 T cells in ankylosing spondylitis (dated by TCRdb to 2015 to 2018). Libraries came from 5' RACE. Sequencer: Illumina HiSeq 2500. TCRdb trimmed public reads at Q25 via fastp, called clones via MiXCR and kept in-frame beta chains. Rows are combined by CDR3 protein, so each entry shows the most common genes and DNA. This sample lists about 250,000 distinct CDR3 sequences; roughly 10% were detected once. The ten largest clones capture 2.6% of the sample. Specimen: blood, either unsorted or a sorted T cell fraction (not recorded which). Receptors were obtained from a male donor with ankylosing spondylitis or in good health (not recorded which).

This clonotype was detected ten times or more. J is TRBJ2-1 and V is TRBV12-3 or TRBV12-4, with unresolved D. V lost 1 base, J lost 9 bases, and 4 bases lay in between. The CDR3 extends over 11 amino acids. CDR3 nucleotides: TGTGCCAGCAGTTTAGTAGCTGAGCAGTTCTTC. This sequence encodes CASSLVAEQFF.

This clonotype came up many times. V usage is TRBV5-1 and J usage is TRBJ1-1; D not resolved. The CDR3 has 12 amino acids. Per germline, CDR1 SGHRS and CDR2 YFSETQ. Trimming removed 5 bases from V and 0 bases from J, with 5 bases in between. The chain's CDR3 is CASSHMNTEAFF. Here the CDR3 DNA reads TGCGCCAGCAGTCACATGAACACTGAAGCTTTCTTT.

This clonotype has a count of ten or more. In nucleotides, the CDR3 is TGTGCCAGCAGCTTAGCGCAAGGACAGCTATTCACAGATACGCAGTATTTT. This codes for CASSLAQGQLFTDTQYF. This chain connects TRBV7-2 to TRBJ2-3, with D tentatively TRBD1 (6 bases). The CDR3 has 17 residues. V was cut by 0 bases and J by 2 bases, with 15 bases left in between. Germline V lookup: CDR1 SGHTA, CDR2 FQGNSA.

This chain joins TRBV14 and TRBJ1-2, with TRBD1 matching 10 bases. Per germline, CDR1 SGHDN and CDR2 FVKESK. V lost 1 base to trimming and J lost 4 bases; unmatched junction nucleotides: 6. The CDR3 spans 16 residues. The CDR3 spells CASSQVRDRGVYGYTF. As DNA, the CDR3 is TGTGCCAGCAGCCAAGTTCGGGACAGGGGAGTCTATGGCTACACCTTC.

This clonotype was detected ten times or more. V usage is TRBV20-1 and J usage is TRBJ2-7; weak D call: TRBD1 (7 bases). The CDR3 has 16 amino acids. The germline V and J ends were trimmed by 5 bases and 1 base, with 21 bases remaining between them. Germline CDR1 reads DFQATT; CDR2 reads SNEGSKA (reference sequence). The CDR3 protein is CSARLGGTVSSYEQYF. As DNA, the CDR3 is TGCAGTGCTCGGTTAGGAGGGACAGTGAGTTCCTACGAGCAGTACTTC.

This clonotype was seen many times. This chain links TRBV20-1 with TRBJ2-3; TRBD1 might be the D (5 bases). There are 14 residues in the CDR3. Trimming left V 7 bases short and J 6 bases short, with 20 bases between. From germline, CDR1 is DFQATT and CDR2 SNEGSKA (reference sequence). The CDR3 reads CSGATRGLKDTQYF. CDR3 nucleotide sequence: TGCAGTGGAGCGACAAGGGGCCTTAAGGATACGCAGTATTTT.

This clonotype occurred many times. The chain recombines TRBV25-1 with TRBJ2-5; D is perhaps TRBD1 (7 bases). This CDR3 is built from 14 residues. Germline V gives CDR1 MGHDK, CDR2 SYGVNS. The ends were cut back, 2 bases at V and 5 bases at J, with 12 bases in the middle. In nucleotides, the CDR3 is TGTGCCAGCAGTGAAGGGGCAGGGGGGGAGACCCAGTACTTC. Translating gives CASSEGAGGETQYF.

The sample holds many counts of this clonotype. This sequence joins TRBV2 and TRBJ1-1; D remains ambiguous. The CDR3 totals 15 residues. With 1 base removed from V and 4 bases from J, the gap between germline ends came to 13 bases. In germline, CDR1 is SNHLY, CDR2 FYNNEI. This chain's CDR3 is CASSEEASWGTEAFF. CDR3 DNA sequence: TGTGCCAGCAGTGAAGAGGCCTCCTGGGGCACTGAAGCTTTCTTT.